This TCR beta chain was identified during a study of T cells in Graves' hyperthyroidism and ophthalmopathy. Study-wide points: Patients with ophthalmopathy were separated from those with stable hyperthyroidism by a 13 V-J model.

In patients aged 18 to 65, hyperthyroidism was newly diagnosed, with duration under 2 months. Predating any ophthalmopathy symptoms, the blood sample was taken at first hyperthyroidism diagnosis. This sample holds PBMCs from roughly 10 ml fresh peripheral blood. This clonotype was seen repeatedly, ten times or more. Its antigen is not known. Trimming removed 1 base from V and 4 bases from J; junction bases left unmatched: 7. Germline CDR1 MDHEN, CDR2 SYDVKM. The CDR3 spans 18 residues. RNA transcripts yielded amplified TCR beta CDR3 regions. In the first-round RT-PCR of the TCR CDR3, the HTBI primer set was used. TCRdb re-analysed the multiplex PCR reads in MiXCR, keeping a single row per CDR3 protein. Of 380,000 or so distinct CDR3 sequences detected, roughly 14% appear once; the ten largest clones hold less than 25%.

Sequenced sample: blood. This sequence joins TRBV28 and TRBJ2-3; 14 bases are shared with TRBD2. The TCR was taken from a man between 25 and 39 years old with Graves' hyperthyroidism that later progressed to Graves' ophthalmopathy. Here the CDR3 DNA reads TGTGCCAGCAGTTTATTGGGACTAGCGGGGGTCGGTGCAGATACGCAGTATTTT. It is translated as CASSLLGLAGVGADTQYF.